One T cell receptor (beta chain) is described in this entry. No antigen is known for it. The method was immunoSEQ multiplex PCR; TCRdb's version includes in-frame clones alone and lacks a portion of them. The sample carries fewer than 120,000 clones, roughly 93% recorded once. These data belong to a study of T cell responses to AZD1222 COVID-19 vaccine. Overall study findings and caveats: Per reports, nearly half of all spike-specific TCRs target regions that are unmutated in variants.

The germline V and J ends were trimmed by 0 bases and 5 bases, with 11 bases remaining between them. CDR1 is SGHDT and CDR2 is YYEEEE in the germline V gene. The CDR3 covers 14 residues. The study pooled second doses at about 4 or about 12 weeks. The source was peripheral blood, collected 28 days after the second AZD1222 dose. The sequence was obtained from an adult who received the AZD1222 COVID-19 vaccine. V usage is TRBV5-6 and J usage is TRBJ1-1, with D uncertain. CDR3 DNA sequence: TGTGCCAGCAGCTTGGTTCCGGTTGGGACTGAAGCTTTCTTT. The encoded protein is CASSLVPVGTEAFF.